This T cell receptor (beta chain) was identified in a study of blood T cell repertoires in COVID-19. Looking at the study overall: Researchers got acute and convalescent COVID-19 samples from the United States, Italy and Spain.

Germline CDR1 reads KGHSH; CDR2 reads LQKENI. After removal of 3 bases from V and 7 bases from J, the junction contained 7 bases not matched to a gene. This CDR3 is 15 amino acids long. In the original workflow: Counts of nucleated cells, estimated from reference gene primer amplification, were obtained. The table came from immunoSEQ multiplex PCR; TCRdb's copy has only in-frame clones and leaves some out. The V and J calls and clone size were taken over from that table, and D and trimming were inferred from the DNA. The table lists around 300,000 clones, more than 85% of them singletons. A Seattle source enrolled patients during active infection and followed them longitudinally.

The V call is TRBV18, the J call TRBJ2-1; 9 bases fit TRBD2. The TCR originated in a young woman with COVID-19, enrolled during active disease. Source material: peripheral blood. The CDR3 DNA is TGTGCCAGCTCACCGCTTTCTAGCGGGAATAATGAGCAGTTCTTC. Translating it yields CASSPLSSGNNEQFF.